This TCR beta chain was sequenced in a study of beta chain features in type 1 diabetes. Study results and caveats: Among patients with Type 1 diabetes, TCRB CDR3s were moderately but significantly shorter in every one of the four CD4+ subsets.

Investigators reverse transcribed all isolated RNA, so they sequenced expressed TCRB transcripts. Naive, central memory and regulatory T cell samples produced a mean of roughly 3.9 million reads. Sequencing was performed with immunoSEQ multiplex PCR; in TCRdb, only in-frame clones are kept and a portion is missing. The data contain 300,000 or so clones, about 13% of them singletons. About this clone: Its antigen is undetermined.

Material: naive CD4+ T cells from blood. This TCR was sampled from a woman aged 18-35 years with type 1 diabetes.

CDR3 sequence (DNA): TGTGCCAGCAGAAAGAGACAGGGTCTTAGAACTAATGAAAAACTGTTTTTT. Encoded protein: CASRKRQGLRTNEKLFF. The V call is TRBV28, the J call TRBJ1-4, with TRBD1 identical over 7 bases. Germline-derived CDR1 and CDR2 are MDHEN and SYDVKM. The CDR3 length is 17 residues. V trimming: 6 bases; J trimming: 1 base; junction bases outside the gene matches: 11.